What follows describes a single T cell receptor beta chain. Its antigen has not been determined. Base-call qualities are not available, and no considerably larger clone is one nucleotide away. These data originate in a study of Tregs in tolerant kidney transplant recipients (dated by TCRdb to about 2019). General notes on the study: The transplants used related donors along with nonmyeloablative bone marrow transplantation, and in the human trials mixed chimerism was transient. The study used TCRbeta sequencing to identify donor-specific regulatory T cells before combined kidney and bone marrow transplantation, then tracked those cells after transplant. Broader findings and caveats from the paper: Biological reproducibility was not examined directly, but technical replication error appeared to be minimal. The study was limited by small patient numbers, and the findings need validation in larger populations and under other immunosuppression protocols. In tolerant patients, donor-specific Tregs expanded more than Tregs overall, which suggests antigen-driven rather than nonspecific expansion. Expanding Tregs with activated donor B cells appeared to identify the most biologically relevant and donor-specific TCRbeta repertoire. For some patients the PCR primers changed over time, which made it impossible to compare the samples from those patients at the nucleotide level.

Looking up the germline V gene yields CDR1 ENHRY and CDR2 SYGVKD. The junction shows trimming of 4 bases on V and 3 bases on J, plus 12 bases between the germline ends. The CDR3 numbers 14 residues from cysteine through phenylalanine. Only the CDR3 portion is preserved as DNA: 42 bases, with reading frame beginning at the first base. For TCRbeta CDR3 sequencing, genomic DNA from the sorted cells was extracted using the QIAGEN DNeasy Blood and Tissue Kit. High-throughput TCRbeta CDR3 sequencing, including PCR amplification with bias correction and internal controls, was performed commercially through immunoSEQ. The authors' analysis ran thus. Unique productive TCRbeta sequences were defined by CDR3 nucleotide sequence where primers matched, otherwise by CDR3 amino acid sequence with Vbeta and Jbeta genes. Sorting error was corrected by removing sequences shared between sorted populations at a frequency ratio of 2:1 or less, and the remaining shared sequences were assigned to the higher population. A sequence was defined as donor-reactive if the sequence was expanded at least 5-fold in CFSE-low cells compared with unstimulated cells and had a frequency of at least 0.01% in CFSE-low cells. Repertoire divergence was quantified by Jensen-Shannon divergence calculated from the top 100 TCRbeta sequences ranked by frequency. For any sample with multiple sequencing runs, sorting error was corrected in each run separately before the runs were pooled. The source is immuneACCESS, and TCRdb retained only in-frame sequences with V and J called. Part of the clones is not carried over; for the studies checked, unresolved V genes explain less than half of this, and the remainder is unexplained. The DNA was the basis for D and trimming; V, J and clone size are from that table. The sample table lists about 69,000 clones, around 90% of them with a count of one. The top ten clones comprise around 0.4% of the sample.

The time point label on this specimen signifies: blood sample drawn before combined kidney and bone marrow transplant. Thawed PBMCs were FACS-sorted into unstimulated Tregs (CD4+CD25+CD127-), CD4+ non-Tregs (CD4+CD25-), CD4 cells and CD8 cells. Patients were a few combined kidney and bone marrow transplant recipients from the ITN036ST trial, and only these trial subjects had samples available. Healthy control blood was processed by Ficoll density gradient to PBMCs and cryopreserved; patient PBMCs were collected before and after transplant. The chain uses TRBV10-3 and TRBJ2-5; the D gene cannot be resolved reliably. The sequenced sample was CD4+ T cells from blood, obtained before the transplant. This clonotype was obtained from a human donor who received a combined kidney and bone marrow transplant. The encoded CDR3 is CAISGSVDKETQYF. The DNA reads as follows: TGTGCCATCAGTGGAAGTGTAGACAAAGAGACCCAGTACTTC.